This T cell receptor (beta chain) came from a study of T-cell memory formation after mild COVID-19. Overall study context: TCR clusters were mostly confined to one donor each. Findings of the study overall: There was a balanced CD4/CD8 profile in clones contracting day 15 to 85, and later expanders leaned CD4+. Memory cells collected pre-infection included some clones that later responded, suggesting cross-reactive memory joined.

This clonotype was counted between two and nine times. No antigen is known for it. Unmatched junction bases numbered 8, after V lost 4 bases and J lost 3 bases. This CDR3 contains 16 residues. TCRdb fed the 5' RACE reads into MiXCR, producing one record per CDR3 protein. The sample carries approximately 390,000 distinct CDR3 sequences, roughly 15% recorded once. This clonotype was sampled from a man between 18 and 35 years old who had mild COVID-19 (a few samples of this study predate the infection). Cell type and time point are not known. The gene calls are TRBV12-3 or TRBV12-4 and TRBJ1-5, with TRBD1 matching over 8 bases. What was sequenced was PBMCs or a T cell subset sorted from them (not recorded which). CDR3 bases: TGTGCCAGCAGTTCGGCCGACAGGGGATACAATCAGCCCCAGCATTTT. Translating gives CASSSADRGYNQPQHF.